This TCR beta chain was identified in a study of T-cell memory formation after mild COVID-19. Whole-study context: Largely, TCR clusters stayed within a single donor.

This clonotype has more than one count but fewer than ten. Germline loops: CDR1 LGHNA, CDR2 YNFKEQ. Trimming pared 1 base from V and 0 bases from J, leaving 10 bases between. The CDR3 consists of 15 residues. Each CDR3 protein is one row after TCRdb ran MiXCR on the 5' RACE reads. The table shows hundreds of thousands of distinct CDR3 sequences, with around 17% occurring only once. This chain joins TRBV4-2 and TRBJ2-7; the D gene is possibly TRBD2 (6 bases). Source material: PBMCs or a T cell subset sorted from them (not recorded which). The receptor was derived from a man aged 18 to 29 who had mild COVID-19 (a few samples of this study predate the infection). Cell type and time point are not known. The CDR3 is CASSQVADPSYEQYF. The CDR3 DNA reads TGTGCCAGCAGCCAAGTAGCGGACCCCTCCTACGAGCAGTACTTC.